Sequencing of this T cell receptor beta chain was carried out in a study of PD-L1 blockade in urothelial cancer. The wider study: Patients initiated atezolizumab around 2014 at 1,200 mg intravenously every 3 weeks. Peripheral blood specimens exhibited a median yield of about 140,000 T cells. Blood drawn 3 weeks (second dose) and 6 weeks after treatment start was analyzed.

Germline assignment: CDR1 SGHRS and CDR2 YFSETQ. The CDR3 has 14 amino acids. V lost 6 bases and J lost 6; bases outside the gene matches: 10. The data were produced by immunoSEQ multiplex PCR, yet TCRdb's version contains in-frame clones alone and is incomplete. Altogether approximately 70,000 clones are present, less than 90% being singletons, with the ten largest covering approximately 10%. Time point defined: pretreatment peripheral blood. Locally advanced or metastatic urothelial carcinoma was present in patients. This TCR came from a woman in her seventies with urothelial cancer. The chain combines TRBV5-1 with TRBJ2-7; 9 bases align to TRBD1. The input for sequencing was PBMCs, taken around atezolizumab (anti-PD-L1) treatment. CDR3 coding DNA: TGCGCCAGCAATTATCAACAGGGGGCGTCCGAGCAGTACTTC. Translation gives CASNYQQGASEQYF.